A single sample gave rise to the 5 T cell receptor beta chains below, sequenced in a study of blood T cell repertoires in COVID-19. Measured with immunoSEQ multiplex PCR; TCRdb has only the in-frame clones, and not every one. The data show 390,000 or so clones, about 87% seen once. Source material: PBMCs or T cells enriched from blood (not recorded which). All receptors come from a woman aged 50 to 65 who had recovered from COVID-19.

The V call is TRBV19, the J call TRBJ2-5, with 15 bases aligning to TRBD2. The J segment lost 5 bases and the V segment lost 4 bases, leaving 8 bases of the junction unmatched. Germline V lookup: CDR1 LNHDA, CDR2 SQIVND (reference sequence). The CDR3 contains 17 residues. DNA for the CDR3: TGTGCCAGTAGTACCCGGACTAGCGGGGGGGCCATGGAGACCCAGTACTTC. Translated: CASSTRTSGGAMETQYF.

The chain has TRBV4-3 and TRBJ2-7; D is unclear. V was pared by 2 bases and J by 4 bases, with 15 bases between. This CDR3 is 15 amino acids long. Germline V gene lookup returns CDR1 LGHNA and CDR2 YSLEER. As DNA, the CDR3 is TGCGCCAGCAGCCAAATACAGTCTGCTGGGTACGAGCAGTACTTC. It encodes CASSQIQSAGYEQYF.

Notes on this clone: Within the sample, other DNA sequences also encode this same CDR3. The chain recombines TRBV12-3 or TRBV12-4 with TRBJ2-7; perhaps TRBD1 as D (6 bases). V lost 5 bases, J lost 4 bases, and 9 bases lay in between. This CDR3 is 12 amino acids long. The CDR3 loop reads CASSPRGYEQYF. As DNA, the CDR3 is TGTGCCAGCAGTCCCAGGGGTTACGAGCAGTACTTC.

The chain uses TRBV19 and TRBJ1-5; a weak D match, TRBD1 (5 bases). From germline, CDR1 is LNHDA and CDR2 SQIVND (reference sequence). The V and J ends lost 3 bases and 5 bases respectively, with 11 bases between them. The CDR3 runs to 14 residues. DNA for the CDR3: TGTGCCAGTAGTATCCAGGGTTCGTATCAGCCCCAGCATTTT. Translated, it gives CASSIQGSYQPQHF.

This chain uses TRBV19 with TRBJ1-1; 7 bases align to TRBD1. Germline V CDR1 and CDR2: LNHDA, SQIVND (reference sequence). V dropped 4 bases and J dropped 1; count of bases not matched to a gene: 3. There are 14 residues in the CDR3. CDR3 sequence reads: CASSTRTGNTEAFF. For the CDR3, the DNA is TGTGCCAGTAGTACCCGGACAGGGAACACTGAAGCTTTCTTT.